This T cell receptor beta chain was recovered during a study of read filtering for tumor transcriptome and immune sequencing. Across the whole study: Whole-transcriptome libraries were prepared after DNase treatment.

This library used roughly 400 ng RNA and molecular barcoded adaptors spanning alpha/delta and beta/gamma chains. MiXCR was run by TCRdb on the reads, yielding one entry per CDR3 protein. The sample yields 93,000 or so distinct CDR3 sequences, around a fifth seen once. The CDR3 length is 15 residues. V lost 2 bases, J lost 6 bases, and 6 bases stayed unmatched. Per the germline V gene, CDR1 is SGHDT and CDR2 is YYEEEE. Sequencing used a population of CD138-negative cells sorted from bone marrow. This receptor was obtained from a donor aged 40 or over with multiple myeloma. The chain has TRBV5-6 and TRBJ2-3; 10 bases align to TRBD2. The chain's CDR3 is CASSLGSGGLDTQYF. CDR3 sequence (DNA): TGTGCCAGCAGCTTAGGTAGCGGGGGGCTTGATACGCAGTATTTT.